This T cell receptor beta chain came from a study of CD8 T cells in ankylosing spondylitis. Regarding the study as a whole: In peripheral blood, disease-linked CD8+ clones occurred at relatively low frequencies. Characteristic, it appeared, of ankylosing spondylitis blood was a TCR beta motif of about eight highly homologous variants. A number of the motif variants had already been described in reactive arthritis synovial fluid and blood. The study looked at matched synovial fluid samples from ankylosing spondylitis patients. Disease-linked clones were reported to be significantly enriched there.

The CDR3 runs to 15 residues. In regard to this clonotype: Its specificity is unknown.

MiXCR, applied by TCRdb to the 5' RACE reads, yields one record per CDR3 protein. This sample has more than 110,000 distinct CDR3 sequences, with roughly 8.8% found just once. The sample consisted of synovial fluid, either unsorted or a sorted T cell fraction (not recorded which). This receptor was taken from a male donor with ankylosing spondylitis. This sequence joins TRBV3-2 and TRBJ2-7; TRBD2, the table's D call, lacks a check against the DNA. TRBV3-2 is assigned pseudogene status. CDR3 in amino acids: CATCQDWTGAYEQYF. The CDR3 region has the DNA TGTGCCACCTGCCAAGATTGGACGGGAGCCTACGAGCAGTACTTC.